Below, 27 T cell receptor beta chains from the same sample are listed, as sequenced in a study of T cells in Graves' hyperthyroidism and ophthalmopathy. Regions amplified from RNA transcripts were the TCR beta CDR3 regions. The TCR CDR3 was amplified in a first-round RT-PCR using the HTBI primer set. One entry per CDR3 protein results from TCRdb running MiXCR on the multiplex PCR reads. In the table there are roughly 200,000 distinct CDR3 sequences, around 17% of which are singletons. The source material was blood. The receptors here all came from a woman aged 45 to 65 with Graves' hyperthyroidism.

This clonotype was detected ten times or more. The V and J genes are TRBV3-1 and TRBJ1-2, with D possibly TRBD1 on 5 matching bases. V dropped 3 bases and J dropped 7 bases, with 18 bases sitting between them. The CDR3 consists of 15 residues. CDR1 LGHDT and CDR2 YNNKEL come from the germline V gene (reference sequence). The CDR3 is CASSHRGPEGGGYTF. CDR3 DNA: TGTGCCAGCAGCCACCGGGGACCCGAGGGAGGTGGCTACACCTTC.

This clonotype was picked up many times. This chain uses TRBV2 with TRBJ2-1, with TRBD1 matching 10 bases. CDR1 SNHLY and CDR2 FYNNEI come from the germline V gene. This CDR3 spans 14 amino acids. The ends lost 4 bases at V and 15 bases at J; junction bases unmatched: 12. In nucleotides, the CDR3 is TGTGCCAGCAGTGCCGACAGGGGGCGAGGAACACGGTTCTTC. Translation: CASSADRGRGTRFF.

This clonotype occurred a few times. The CDR3 sequence: CSARDEGAEAFF. In DNA, the CDR3 is TGCAGTGCTAGAGATGAAGGGGCTGAAGCTTTCTTT. This chain joins TRBV20-1 and TRBJ1-1; the D gene is possibly TRBD1 (5 bases). CDR1 is DFQATT and CDR2 is SNEGSKA in the germline V gene (reference sequence). This CDR3 is 12 amino acids long. V was cut by 0 bases and J by 6 bases, with 8 bases left in between.

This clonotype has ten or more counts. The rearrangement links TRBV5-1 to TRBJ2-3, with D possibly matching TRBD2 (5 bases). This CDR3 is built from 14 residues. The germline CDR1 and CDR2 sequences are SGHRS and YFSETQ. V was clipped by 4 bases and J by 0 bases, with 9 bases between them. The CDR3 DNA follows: TGCGCCAGCAGCCCGGAGGCGAGCACAGATACGCAGTATTTT. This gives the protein CASSPEASTDTQYF. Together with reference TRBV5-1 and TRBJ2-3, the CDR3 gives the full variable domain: KAGVTQTPRYLIKTRGQQVTLSCSPISGHRSVSWYQQTPGQGLQFLFEYFSETQRNKGNFPGRFSGRQFSNSRSEMNVSTLELGDSALYLCASSPEASTDTQYFGPGTRLTVL.

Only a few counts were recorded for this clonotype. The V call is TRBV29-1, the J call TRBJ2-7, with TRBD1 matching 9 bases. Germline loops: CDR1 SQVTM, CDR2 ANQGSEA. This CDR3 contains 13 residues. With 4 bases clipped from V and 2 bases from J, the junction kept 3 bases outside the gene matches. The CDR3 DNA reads TGCAGCGTTGTGGGGGACAGGGCCTACGAGCAGTACTTC. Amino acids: CSVVGDRAYEQYF.

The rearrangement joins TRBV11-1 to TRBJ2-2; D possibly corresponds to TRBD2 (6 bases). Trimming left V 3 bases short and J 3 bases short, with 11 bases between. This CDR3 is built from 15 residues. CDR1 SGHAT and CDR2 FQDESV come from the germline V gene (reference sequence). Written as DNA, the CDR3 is TGTGCCAGCAGCTTGCCGGGAGCGGACACCGGGGAGCTGTTTTTT. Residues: CASSLPGADTGELFF.

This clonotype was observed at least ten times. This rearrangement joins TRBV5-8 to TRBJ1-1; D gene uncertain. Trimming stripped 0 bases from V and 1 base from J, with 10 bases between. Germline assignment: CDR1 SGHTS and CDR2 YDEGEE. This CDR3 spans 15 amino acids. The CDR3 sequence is CASSLGGTRNTEAFF. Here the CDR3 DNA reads TGTGCCAGCAGCTTGGGGGGTACCAGGAACACTGAAGCTTTCTTT.

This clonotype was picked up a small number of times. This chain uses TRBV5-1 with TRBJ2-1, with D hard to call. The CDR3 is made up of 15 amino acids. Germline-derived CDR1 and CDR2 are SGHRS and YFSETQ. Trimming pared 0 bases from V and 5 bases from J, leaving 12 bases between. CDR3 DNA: TGCGCCAGCAGCTTGGCCTACTCTGTGAACAATGAGCAGTTCTTC. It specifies CASSLAYSVNNEQFF.

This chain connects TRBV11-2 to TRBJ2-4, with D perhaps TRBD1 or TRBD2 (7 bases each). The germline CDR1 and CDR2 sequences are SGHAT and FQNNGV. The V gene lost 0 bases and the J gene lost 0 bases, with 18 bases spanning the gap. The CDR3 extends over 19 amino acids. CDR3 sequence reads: CASSLDRGRVSKAKNIQYF. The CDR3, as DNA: TGTGCCAGCAGCTTAGACAGGGGGAGGGTATCCAAAGCCAAAAACATTCAGTACTTC.

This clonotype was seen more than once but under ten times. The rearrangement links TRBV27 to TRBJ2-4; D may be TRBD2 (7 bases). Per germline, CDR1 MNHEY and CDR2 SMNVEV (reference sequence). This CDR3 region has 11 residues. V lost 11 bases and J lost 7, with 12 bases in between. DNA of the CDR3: TGTGCCTGCGGGGGCGATAACATTCAGTACTTC. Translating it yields CACGGDNIQYF.

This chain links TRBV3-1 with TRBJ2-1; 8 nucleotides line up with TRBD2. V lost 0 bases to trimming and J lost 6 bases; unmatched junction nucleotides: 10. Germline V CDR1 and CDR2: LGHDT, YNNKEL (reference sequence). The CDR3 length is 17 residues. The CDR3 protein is CASSQERQREYFNEQFF. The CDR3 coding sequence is TGTGCCAGCAGCCAAGAGAGGCAGCGGGAGTATTTCAATGAGCAGTTCTTC.

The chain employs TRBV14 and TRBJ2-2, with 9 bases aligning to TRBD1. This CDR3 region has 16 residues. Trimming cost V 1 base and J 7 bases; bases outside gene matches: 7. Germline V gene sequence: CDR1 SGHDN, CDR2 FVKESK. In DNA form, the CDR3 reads TGTGCCAGCAGCCAAGGAGGGACAGGGAGCATCGGGGAGCTGTTTTTT. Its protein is CASSQGGTGSIGELFF.

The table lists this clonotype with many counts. The CDR3 loop reads CASSAPRGQGPPSTDTQYF. The CDR3 region has the DNA TGTGCCAGCAGCGCTCCTCGGGGACAGGGGCCCCCTAGCACAGATACGCAGTATTTT. The chain uses TRBV12-3 or TRBV12-4 and TRBJ2-3; 10 bases match TRBD1. The CDR3 extends over 19 amino acids. J lost 0 bases, V lost 6 bases, and 15 bases had no gene match.

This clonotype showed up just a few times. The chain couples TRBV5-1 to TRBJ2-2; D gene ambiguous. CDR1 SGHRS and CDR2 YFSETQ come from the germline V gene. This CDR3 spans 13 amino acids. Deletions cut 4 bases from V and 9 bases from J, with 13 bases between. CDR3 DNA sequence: TGCGCCAGCAGCCTCCAAGGTGGGCGGGAGCTGTTTTTT. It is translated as CASSLQGGRELFF.

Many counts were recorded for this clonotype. The CDR3 DNA follows: TGTGCCAGCAGCTTTCCACTCCACACGCCAATACTAGGTCCGAGAATACGCTCCTACAATGAGCAGTTCTTC. Translating it yields CASSFPLHTPILGPRIRSYNEQFF. The chain is built from TRBV11-3 and TRBJ2-1; the D gene is possibly TRBD2 (5 bases). Germline lookup yields CDR1 SGHNT and CDR2 YENEEA. The ends were cut back, 3 bases at V and 0 bases at J, with 36 bases in the middle. The CDR3 length is 24 residues.

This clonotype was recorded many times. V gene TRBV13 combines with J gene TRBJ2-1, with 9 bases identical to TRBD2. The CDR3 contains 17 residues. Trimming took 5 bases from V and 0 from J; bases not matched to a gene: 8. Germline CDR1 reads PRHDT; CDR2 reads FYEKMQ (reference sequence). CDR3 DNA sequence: TGTGCCAGCAGCCGCCGGCTAGCGGGAAACTCCTACAATGAGCAGTTCTTC. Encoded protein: CASSRRLAGNSYNEQFF.

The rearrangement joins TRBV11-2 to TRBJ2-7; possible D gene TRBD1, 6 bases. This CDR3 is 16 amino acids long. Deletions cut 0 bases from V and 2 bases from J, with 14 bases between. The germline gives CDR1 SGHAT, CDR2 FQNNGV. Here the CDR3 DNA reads TGTGCCAGCAGCTTAGATCTCGGCAGGGGAACCTACGAGCAGTACTTC. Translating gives CASSLDLGRGTYEQYF.

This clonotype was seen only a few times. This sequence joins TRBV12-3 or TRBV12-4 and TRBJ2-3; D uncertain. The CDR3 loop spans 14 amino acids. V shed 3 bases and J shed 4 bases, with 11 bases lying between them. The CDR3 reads CASSFTGWSDTQYF. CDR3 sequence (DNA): TGTGCCAGCAGTTTTACCGGTTGGTCAGATACGCAGTATTTT.

The CDR3 region is CSSSGTSGPQETQYF. As DNA, the CDR3 is TGCAGCTCCAGCGGGACTAGCGGGCCTCAAGAGACCCAGTACTTC. V gene TRBV29-1 combines with J gene TRBJ2-5, with 12 bases aligning to TRBD2. Germline CDR1 reads SQVTM; CDR2 reads ANQGSEA. This CDR3 region has 15 residues. The V gene end was trimmed by 8 bases and the J gene end by 2 bases; junction bases not matched to a gene: 9.

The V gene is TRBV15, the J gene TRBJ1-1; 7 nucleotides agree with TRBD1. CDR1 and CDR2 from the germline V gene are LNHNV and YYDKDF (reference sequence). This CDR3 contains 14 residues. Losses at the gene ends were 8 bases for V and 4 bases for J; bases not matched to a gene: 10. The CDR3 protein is CATGEGAMSTEAFF. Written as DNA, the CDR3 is TGTGCCACCGGTGAGGGGGCAATGAGCACTGAAGCTTTCTTT.

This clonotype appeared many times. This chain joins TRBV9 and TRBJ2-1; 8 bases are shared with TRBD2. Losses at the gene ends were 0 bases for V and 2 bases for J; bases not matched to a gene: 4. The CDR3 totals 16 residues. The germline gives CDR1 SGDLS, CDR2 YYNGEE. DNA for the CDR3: TGTGCCAGCAGCGTAGGGGCGGGGGGCGCCTACAATGAGCAGTTCTTC. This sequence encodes CASSVGAGGAYNEQFF.

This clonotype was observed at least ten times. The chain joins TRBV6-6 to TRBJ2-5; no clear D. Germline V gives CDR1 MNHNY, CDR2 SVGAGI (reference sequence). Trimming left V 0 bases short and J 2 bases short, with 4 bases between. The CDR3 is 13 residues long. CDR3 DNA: TGTGCCAGCAGTTACTCTAGTCAAGAGACCCAGTACTTC. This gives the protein CASSYSSQETQYF.

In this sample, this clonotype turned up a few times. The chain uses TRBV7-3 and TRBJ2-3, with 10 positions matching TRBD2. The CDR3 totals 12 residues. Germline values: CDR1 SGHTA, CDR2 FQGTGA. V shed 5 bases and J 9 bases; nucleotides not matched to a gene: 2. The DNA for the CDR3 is TGTGCCAGCAGCCCTAGCGGGAGCACGCAGTATTTT. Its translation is CASSPSGSTQYF.

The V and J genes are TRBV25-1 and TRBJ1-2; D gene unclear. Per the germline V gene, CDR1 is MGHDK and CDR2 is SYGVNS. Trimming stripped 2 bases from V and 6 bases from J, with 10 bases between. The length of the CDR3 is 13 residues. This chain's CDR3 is CASSEVGRNGYTF. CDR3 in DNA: TGTGCCAGCAGTGAAGTGGGCAGGAATGGCTACACCTTC.

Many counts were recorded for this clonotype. CDR3 DNA sequence: TGTGCCAGCAGCTTATCTGGGACATCGAGCACAGATACGCAGTATTTT. Its protein product is CASSLSGTSSTDTQYF. This rearrangement joins TRBV11-2 to TRBJ2-3; a weak D match, TRBD1 (6 bases). Trimming stripped 2 bases from V and 0 bases from J, with 12 bases between. The CDR3 sequence is 16 residues long. Germline assignment: CDR1 SGHAT and CDR2 FQNNGV.

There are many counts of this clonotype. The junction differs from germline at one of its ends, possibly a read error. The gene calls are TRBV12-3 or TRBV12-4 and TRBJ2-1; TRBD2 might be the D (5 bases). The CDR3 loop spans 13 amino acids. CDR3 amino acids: CASSSSSHNEQFF. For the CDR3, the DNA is TGTGCCAGCAGTTCTAGCTCCCACAATGAGCAGTTCTTC.

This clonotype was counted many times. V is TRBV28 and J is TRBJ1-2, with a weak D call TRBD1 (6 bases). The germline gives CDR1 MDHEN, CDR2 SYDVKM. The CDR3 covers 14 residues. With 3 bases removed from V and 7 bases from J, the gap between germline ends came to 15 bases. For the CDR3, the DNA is TGTGCCAGCAGTTTGGGGGCAGGGGTGTCTGGCTACACCTTC. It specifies CASSLGAGVSGYTF.